These T cell receptor beta chains were read from a single sample in a study of post-analysis software for immune sequencing data. TCRdb fed the PCR reads into MiXCR, producing one record per CDR3 protein. The sample has roughly 620,000 distinct CDR3 sequences; 44% are singletons. Sequencing was done on a sample of blood. These receptors all stem from a girl aged 10-17 years with multiple sclerosis. The CDR3 runs from the conserved cysteine through the conserved F or W. Fields, in order: J gene, CDR3 length, D gene, V gene, clone size, CDR3 DNA, CDR3 protein. The D gene is left open where the match is weak. Only part of the rows carry a size: once, few, many, or a class if the clone is expanded.

TRBJ2-7 | 12 | TRBD2 | TRBV29-1 | NA | TGCAGCGTTGATCTAGCGGGAGACGAGCAGTACTTC | CSVDLAGDEQYF
TRBJ1-2 | 15 | NA | TRBV4-1 | NA | TGCGCCAGCAGCCAAGATCCCCAGGCTCCGCGGGGCTACACCTTC | CASSQDPQAPRGYTF
TRBJ2-1 | 17 | TRBD2 | TRBV5-4 | NA | TGTGCCAGCAGCTCCGGACTAGCGGGAGGGCCATGGAATGAGCAGTTCTTC | CASSSGLAGGPWNEQFF
TRBJ2-3 | 14 | NA | TRBV10-3 | NA | TGTGCCATCAGTTTACAGGAAATCACAGATACGCAGTATTTT | CAISLQEITDTQYF
TRBJ2-4 | 15 | TRBD2 | TRBV9 | NA | TGTGCCAGCAGCGTCGGCGGGGGACTCAAAAACATTCAGTACTTC | CASSVGGGLKNIQYF
TRBJ2-3 | 16 | NA | TRBV7-2 | NA | TGTGCCAGCAACAAACAGGGCCGAATCAGCACAGATACGCAGTATTTT | CASNKQGRISTDTQYF
TRBJ2-1 | 14 | TRBD2 | TRBV5-8 | NA | TGTGCCAGCATACTAGCGGGGATTTACAATGAGCAGTTCTTC | CASILAGIYNEQFF
TRBJ2-7 | 14 | TRBD1 | TRBV3-1 | few | TGTGCCAGCACCGGGACAGGGGCCTCCTACGAGCAGTACTTC | CASTGTGASYEQYF
TRBJ2-1 | 15 | TRBD1 | TRBV12-3/TRBV12-4 | NA | TGTGCCAGCAGCCGGGACAGGGGGAGTCGGAAGACCCAGTTCTTC | CASSRDRGSRKTQFF
TRBJ1-2 | 16 | NA | TRBV7-9 | few | TGTGCCAGCAGCTTAACAACAGGGCACCCAAGCTATGGCTACACCTTC | CASSLTTGHPSYGYTF
TRBJ2-1 | 16 | TRBD2 | TRBV5-6 | NA | TGTGCCAGCAGCTTGGCGGTAGCGGGAGAGTTTAATGAGCAGTTCTTC | CASSLAVAGEFNEQFF
TRBJ2-7 | 15 | TRBD1 | TRBV5-1 | few | TGCGCCAGCAGCTCGCCGGGACAGAAAGTCTACGAGCAGTACTTC | CASSSPGQKVYEQYF
TRBJ2-7 | 13 | TRBD1 | TRBV27 | few | TGTGCCAGCACAGGGGGTTACTCCTACGAGCAGTACTTC | CASTGGYSYEQYF
TRBJ1-6 | 14 | NA | TRBV7-3 | NA | TGTGCCAGCAGCATGGGACGACCGGATTCACCCCTCCACTTT | CASSMGRPDSPLHF
TRBJ2-1 | 12 | TRBD2 | TRBV7-9 | NA | TGTGTCGCGGGAGGAACTTTCAATGAGCAGTTCTTC | CVAGGTFNEQFF
TRBJ1-2 | 16 | NA | TRBV12-3/TRBV12-4 | NA | TGTGCCAGCAGCCCGCGTGCCGCGACAGGCGTCTATGGCTACACCTTC | CASSPRAATGVYGYTF